These 3 T cell receptor beta chains were all obtained from the same sample, sequenced in a study of vaccination effects on CD4 cells after COVID-19. Their recognized antigens are unknown. The method was immunoSEQ multiplex PCR; TCRdb's version includes in-frame clones alone and lacks a portion of them. The sample holds 20,000 to 30,000 clones, around 66% seen once. Viral peptide pools were used in the ViraFEST assay to expand antigen-specific CD4+ T cells, and sequencing came afterward. Following culture for around 10 days, CD4+ T cells were isolated. SARS-CoV-2 infection was confirmed by PCR in the person between March and December 2020. The sample was CD4+ T cells from PBMCs cultured with SARS-CoV-2 spike peptides, taken before COVID-19 vaccination. These receptor sequences come from a human donor who had a prior SARS-CoV-2 infection.

The chain is built from TRBV5-4 and TRBJ1-2; 12 nucleotides match TRBD1. V lost 4 bases and J lost 6; bases outside the gene matches: 7. CDR1 SGHNT and CDR2 YYREEE come from the germline V gene (reference sequence). The CDR3 length is 15 residues. The CDR3 nucleotides read TGTGCCAGCAGCAAGCCGGGACAGGGGGCGGATGGCTACACCTTC. Translated, it gives CASSKPGQGADGYTF.

This clone was seen only a few times. This chain connects TRBV7-6 to TRBJ2-2, with 7 nucleotides matching TRBD1. The CDR3 consists of 15 residues. The germline CDR1 and CDR2 sequences are SGHVS and FNYEAQ. Trimming removed 1 base from V and 5 bases from J; junction bases left unmatched: 4. The CDR3 here is CASSLGQGVTGELFF. The CDR3 region has the DNA TGTGCCAGCAGCTTAGGACAGGGAGTTACCGGGGAGCTGTTTTTT.

The sample holds a few counts of this clone. The V gene is TRBV6-6, the J gene TRBJ1-3; D might be TRBD1 (5 bases). CDR1 and CDR2 (germline): MNHNY, SVGAGI (reference sequence). The CDR3 runs 16 residues. V lost 2 bases to trimming and J lost 4 bases, with 15 bases between them. Here the CDR3 DNA reads TGTGCCAGCAGTTACAGGGCGGGGGTAGGCGGAAACACCATATATTTT. Its translation is CASSYRAGVGGNTIYF.